The 2 T cell receptor beta chains listed next were all sequenced from one sample in a study of cytomegalovirus exposure and HLA in healthy donors. PCR involved 60 Vbeta and 13 Jbeta primers. The table came from immunoSEQ multiplex PCR; TCRdb's copy has only in-frame clones and leaves some out. The sample records 75,000 to 100,000 clones, around 77% being singletons. Source material: PBMCs. These receptors were obtained from a man aged 40-49 years in good health and CMV-seronegative.

The chain joins TRBV7-6 to TRBJ1-4; 8 nucleotides align to TRBD1. The CDR3 has 14 residues. The junction had 3 bases not matched to a gene; V was cut back by 5 bases and J by 4 bases. Germline values: CDR1 SGHVS, CDR2 FNYEAQ. The CDR3 sequence is CASSGQGVNEKLFF. The CDR3 bases are TGTGCCAGCAGCGGACAGGGAGTTAATGAAAAACTGTTTTTT.

The chain is built from TRBV27 and TRBJ2-7, with TRBD2 identical over 7 bases. The J segment lost 2 bases and the V segment lost 7 bases, leaving 8 bases of the junction unmatched. Germline-derived CDR1 and CDR2 are MNHEY and SMNVEV (reference sequence). This CDR3 has 14 residues. The CDR3 DNA sequence: TGTGCCAGCACTCGGGCGGGGGACGCCTACGAGCAGTACTTC. This encodes CASTRAGDAYEQYF.